The sequence of this T cell receptor beta chain was determined in a study of blood T cell repertoires in COVID-19. The ends lost 1 base at V and 5 bases at J; junction bases unmatched: 7. The germline gives CDR1 LNHDA, CDR2 SQIVND (reference sequence). This CDR3 has 17 residues. The table came from immunoSEQ multiplex PCR; TCRdb's copy has only in-frame clones and leaves some out. The sample yields under 200,000 clones, approximately 90% seen once. V and J are TRBV19 and TRBJ1-4; the match to TRBD1 covers 10 bases. The sequence was obtained from a man aged 60 to 75 with acute or convalescent COVID-19. Sequencing was done on a sample of peripheral blood. The CDR3 DNA reads TGTGCCAGTAGTATAGGCGAGACAGGGGGCGACAATGAAAAACTGTTTTTT. Translation gives CASSIGETGGDNEKLFF.